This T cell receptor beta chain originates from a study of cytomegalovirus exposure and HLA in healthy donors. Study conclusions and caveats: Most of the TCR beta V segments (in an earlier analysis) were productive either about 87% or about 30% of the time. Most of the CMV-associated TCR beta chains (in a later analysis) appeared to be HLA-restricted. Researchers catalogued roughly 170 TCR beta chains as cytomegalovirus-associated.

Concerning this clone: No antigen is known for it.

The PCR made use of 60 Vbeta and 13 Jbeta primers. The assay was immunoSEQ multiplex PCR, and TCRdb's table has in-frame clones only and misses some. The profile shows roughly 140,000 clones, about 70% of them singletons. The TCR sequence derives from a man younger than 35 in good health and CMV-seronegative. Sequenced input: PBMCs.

The CDR3 DNA follows: TGTGCCAGCAGTTTGTTCGCGGGAGTCCCCACAGATACGCAGTATTTT. Its protein is CASSLFAGVPTDTQYF. This rearrangement joins TRBV27 to TRBJ2-3, with TRBD2 matching 7 bases. V was clipped by 3 bases and J by 2 bases; unmatched bases: 8. The CDR3 is 16 residues long. Germline values: CDR1 MNHEY, CDR2 SMNVEV (reference sequence).